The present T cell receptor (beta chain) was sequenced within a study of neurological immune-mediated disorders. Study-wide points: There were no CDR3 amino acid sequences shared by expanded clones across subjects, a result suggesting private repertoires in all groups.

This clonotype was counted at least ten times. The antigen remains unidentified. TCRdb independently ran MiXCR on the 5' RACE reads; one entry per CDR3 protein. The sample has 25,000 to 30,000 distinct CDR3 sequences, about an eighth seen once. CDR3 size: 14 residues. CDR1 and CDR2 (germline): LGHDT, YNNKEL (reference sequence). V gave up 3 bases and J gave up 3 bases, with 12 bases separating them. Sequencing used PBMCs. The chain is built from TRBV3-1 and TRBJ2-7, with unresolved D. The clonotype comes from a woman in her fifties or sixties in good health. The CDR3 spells CASSQGFPSYEQYF. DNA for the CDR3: TGTGCCAGCAGCCAGGGATTCCCAAGCTACGAGCAGTACTTC.